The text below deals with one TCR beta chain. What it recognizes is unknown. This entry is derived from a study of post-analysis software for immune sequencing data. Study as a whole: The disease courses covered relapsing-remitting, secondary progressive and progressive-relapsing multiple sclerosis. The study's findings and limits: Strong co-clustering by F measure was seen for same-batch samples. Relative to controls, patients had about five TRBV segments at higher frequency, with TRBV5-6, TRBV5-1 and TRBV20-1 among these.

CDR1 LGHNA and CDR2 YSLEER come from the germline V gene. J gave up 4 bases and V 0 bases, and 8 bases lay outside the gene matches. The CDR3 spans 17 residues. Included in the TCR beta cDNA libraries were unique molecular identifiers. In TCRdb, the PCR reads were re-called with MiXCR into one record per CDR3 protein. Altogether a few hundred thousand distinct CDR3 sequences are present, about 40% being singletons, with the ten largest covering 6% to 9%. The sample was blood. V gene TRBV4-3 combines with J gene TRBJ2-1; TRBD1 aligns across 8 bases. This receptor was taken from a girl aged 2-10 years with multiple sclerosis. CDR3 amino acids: CASSQDPGQGGYNEQFF. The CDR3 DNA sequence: TGCGCCAGCAGCCAAGATCCAGGACAGGGAGGATACAATGAGCAGTTCTTC.